The text below deals with one T cell receptor (beta chain). Its matching antigen is unknown. Sorting with CD45RO/CCR7/CD25/CD127/CD95/CD27 yielded naive, central memory, regulatory and stem-like memory CD4+ cells. The isolated RNA, all of it, was reverse transcribed, so expressed TCRB transcripts were what got sequenced. Clones were sequenced by immunoSEQ multiplex PCR, and TCRdb holds only the in-frame ones, with some missing. Of a few hundred thousand clones in the sample, around 10% are singletons; the top ten hold around 0.66%. The data were obtained in a study of beta chain features in type 1 diabetes. As for the study in general: The patient and healthy donor groups were comparable for age, gender and cell yields. Findings of the study overall: Patients with type 1 diabetes carried fewer insertions and had more deletions at their VDJ junctions. It was possible that PCR favored shorter templates, equally so in patients and controls. Significant though moderate, a shortening of TCRB CDR3s appeared in all four CD4+ subsets of Type 1 diabetes patients.

Trimming took off 5 bases at V and 9 bases at J, with 12 bases between the two ends. This CDR3 contains 12 residues. Per germline, CDR1 SGHDT and CDR2 YYEEEE. Sequencing input: central memory CD4+ T cells from blood. The sequence was obtained from a man between 25 and 39 years old with type 1 diabetes. V gene TRBV5-6 combines with J gene TRBJ1-5, with D possibly TRBD1 on 6 matching bases. The CDR3 DNA reads TGTGCCAGCAGGAAAGAAGGGGGGCCCCAGCATTTT. As protein: CASRKEGGPQHF.